One sample yielded the 27 T cell receptor beta chains listed below, sequenced in a study of blood T cell repertoires in COVID-19. Profiled with immunoSEQ multiplex PCR; TCRdb holds only in-frame clones, not every one. The sample contains 250,000 or so clones, less than 90% of which appear only once. Specimen: peripheral blood. These receptors all stem from a man aged 55-75 years with acute or convalescent COVID-19.

As for this clone: The same CDR3 arises from other DNA sequences in this sample as well. The chain combines TRBV30 with TRBJ1-4, with 7 bases lining up with TRBD1. Germline CDR1 reads GTSNPN; CDR2 reads SVGIG (reference sequence). The length of the CDR3 is 13 residues. V shed 2 bases and J 4 bases; nucleotides not matched to a gene: 1. The CDR3 sequence: CAWSRQGNEKLFF. DNA for the CDR3: TGTGCCTGGAGTAGACAGGGTAATGAAAAACTGTTTTTT. Full variable domain (remainder filled in from reference TRBV30 and TRBJ1-4): SQTIHQWPATLVQPVGSPLSLECTVEGTSNPNLYWYRQAAGRGLQLLFYSVGIGQISSEVPQNLSASRPQDRQFILSSKKLLLSDSGFYLCAWSRQGNEKLFFGSGTQLSVL.

V gene TRBV30 combines with J gene TRBJ1-1, with D maybe TRBD1 (6 bases). Germline lookup yields CDR1 GTSNPN and CDR2 SVGIG (reference sequence). The CDR3 length is 11 residues. Trimming left V 4 bases short and J 6 bases short, with 9 bases between. CDR3 coding DNA: TGTGCCTGGATCAGGGGTTCTGAAGCTTTCTTT. As protein: CAWIRGSEAFF.

The chain combines TRBV28 with TRBJ2-1, with a possible D match to TRBD2 (5 bases). V gave up 4 bases and J gave up 10 bases, with 23 bases separating them. The germline V gene encodes CDR1 MDHEN and CDR2 SYDVKM. CDR3 length: 16 amino acids. The CDR3 sequence is CASSSPTTSAGGEQFF. CDR3 nucleotides: TGTGCCAGCAGTTCACCCACAACTTCGGCGGGTGGGGAGCAGTTCTTC.

The chain couples TRBV6-1 to TRBJ1-1; D gene ambiguous. CDR1 is MNHNS and CDR2 is SASEGT in the germline V gene. Between the trimmed V and J ends, which lost 3 bases and 1 base, there was a span of 6 bases. The CDR3 is 13 residues long. The CDR3 DNA reads TGTGCCAGCAGTGACCTAAGGAACACTGAAGCTTTCTTT. This codes for CASSDLRNTEAFF.

The chain recombines TRBV30 with TRBJ1-6; weak D call: TRBD1 (6 bases). Deletions cut 5 bases from V and 5 bases from J, with 10 bases between. CDR3 size: 13 residues. CDR1 is GTSNPN and CDR2 is SVGIG in the germline V gene (reference sequence). CDR3 residues: CAWGQSNNSPLHF. As DNA, the CDR3 is TGTGCCTGGGGACAGTCGAATAATTCACCCCTCCACTTT.

This chain links TRBV2 with TRBJ1-5; no clear D. CDR1 and CDR2 from the germline V gene are SNHLY and FYNNEI. This CDR3 region has 15 residues. The V end was cut by 3 bases, the J end by 0 bases, with 9 bases between. The CDR3 sequence: CASSEGGNSNQPQHF. The CDR3 nucleotides are TGTGCCAGCAGTGAGGGAGGGAATAGCAATCAGCCCCAGCATTTT.

The gene calls are TRBV24-1 and TRBJ2-5; perhaps TRBD1 as D (6 bases). Germline lookup yields CDR1 KGHDR and CDR2 SFDVKD. Trimming took 12 bases from V and 1 from J, leaving 11 bases between them. The CDR3 is made up of 12 amino acids. In DNA form, the CDR3 reads TGTGCCCGGGGACAACTCCAAGAGACCCAGTACTTC. Translated: CARGQLQETQYF.

The V gene is TRBV6-1, the J gene TRBJ1-4; TRBD1 aligns across 10 bases. Germline CDR1 MNHNS, CDR2 SASEGT. V shed 2 bases and J 7 bases; nucleotides not matched to a gene: 10. This CDR3 contains 17 residues. CDR3 amino acids: CASSESIRDRGREKLFF. As DNA, the CDR3 is TGTGCCAGCAGTGAATCGATCCGGGACAGGGGTCGTGAAAAACTGTTTTTT.

The CDR3 DNA follows: TGTGCCAGCAGTTTGGGCCTATTTGGCTACACCTTC. Amino acid sequence: CASSLGLFGYTF. V gene TRBV28 combines with J gene TRBJ1-2; the D is unclear. Trimming stripped 3 bases from V and 7 bases from J, with 9 bases between. The CDR3 is 12 amino acids. The V gene's germline CDR1 is MDHEN and CDR2 SYDVKM.

V usage is TRBV3-1 (or the pseudogene TRBV3-2) and J usage is TRBJ1-1; 7 nucleotides match TRBD1. This CDR3 contains 16 residues. The junction had 9 bases not matched to a gene; V was cut back by 5 bases and J by 0 bases. The V gene's germline CDR1 is LGHDT and CDR2 YNNKEL (reference sequence). CDR3 loop: CASSWGSGTVNTEAFF. The DNA for the CDR3 is TGTGCCAGCAGCTGGGGGTCCGGGACAGTGAACACTGAAGCTTTCTTT.

Only one count was recorded for this clone. The V gene is TRBV7-9, the J gene TRBJ2-7, with 7 bases matching TRBD1. The V gene end was trimmed by 5 bases and the J gene end by 0 bases; junction bases not matched to a gene: 7. This CDR3 is 15 amino acids long. Germline V gene data show CDR1 as SEHNR and CDR2 as FQNEAQ (reference sequence). CDR3 protein: CASSVTGFGSYEQYF. CDR3 coding DNA: TGTGCCAGCAGCGTGACAGGGTTTGGCTCCTACGAGCAGTACTTC.

The chain combines TRBV7-2 with TRBJ1-3; D ambiguous. The CDR3 runs 14 residues. Germline lookup yields CDR1 SGHTA and CDR2 FQGNSA. Trimming cost V 2 bases and J 0 bases, with 5 bases left between them. CDR3 sequence: CASSLTLSGNTIYF. The CDR3 bases are TGTGCCAGCAGCTTAACTCTCTCTGGAAACACCATATATTTT.

The V call is TRBV7-8, the J call TRBJ2-1; 9 bases are a match to TRBD2. The CDR3 covers 20 residues. Germline V CDR1 and CDR2: SGHVS, FQNEAQ. V lost 5 bases and J lost 3; bases outside the gene matches: 20. The CDR3 region is CASSLRLAERRERNYNEQFF. The CDR3 region has the DNA TGTGCCAGCAGCCTTAGACTAGCGGAGCGGCGGGAGAGGAACTACAATGAGCAGTTCTTC.

This chain links TRBV6-5 with TRBJ2-2, with 7 bases fitting TRBD2. CDR3 length equals 15 residues. Per germline, CDR1 MNHEY and CDR2 SVGAGI. The V and J ends lost 2 bases and 4 bases, in that order; junction bases with no gene match: 4. The CDR3 DNA reads as TGTGCCAGCAGTTACCAGCGGGGTCTCACCGGGGAGCTGTTTTTT. Its translation: CASSYQRGLTGELFF.

This chain links TRBV5-1 with TRBJ2-3; 7 nucleotides match TRBD1. Germline loops: CDR1 SGHRS, CDR2 YFSETQ. This CDR3 spans 15 amino acids. J gave up 1 base and V 4 bases, and 6 bases lay outside the gene matches. CDR3 region: CASSGGQSGTDTQYF. The CDR3 DNA follows: TGCGCCAGCAGCGGGGGACAGAGTGGCACAGATACGCAGTATTTT.

The V gene is TRBV9, the J gene TRBJ2-2, with a tentative D call TRBD2 (5 bases). Trimming pared 0 bases from V and 4 bases from J, leaving 10 bases between. Germline CDR1 SGDLS, CDR2 YYNGEE. This CDR3 has 15 residues. In DNA, the CDR3 is TGTGCCAGCAGCGTAGAGGGAGCGATCACCGGGGAGCTGTTTTTT. Amino acid sequence: CASSVEGAITGELFF.

This chain connects TRBV30 to TRBJ1-2, with D unresolved. Germline V CDR1 and CDR2: GTSNPN, SVGIG (reference sequence). Trimming stripped 4 bases from V and 8 bases from J, with 17 bases between. The CDR3 runs to 13 residues. The CDR3: CAWTGVEPWGYTF. CDR3 coding DNA: TGTGCCTGGACCGGAGTTGAGCCGTGGGGCTACACCTTC. The variable domain in full, completed from reference TRBV30 and TRBJ1-2, reads SQTIHQWPATLVQPVGSPLSLECTVEGTSNPNLYWYRQAAGRGLQLLFYSVGIGQISSEVPQNLSASRPQDRQFILSSKKLLLSDSGFYLCAWTGVEPWGYTFGSGTRLTVV.

The chain uses TRBV12-3 or TRBV12-4 and TRBJ2-2; no definite D call. Trimming left V 3 bases short and J 9 bases short, with 5 bases between. The CDR3 length is 11 residues. The CDR3 region has the DNA TGTGCCAGCAGTTTTTACAGGGAGCTGTTTTTT. It yields the protein CASSFYRELFF.

This clone was recorded once. The DNA of the CDR3 is TGCGCCAGCAGCGGGACAGGGGACATGAACACTGAAGCTTTCTTT. Residues: CASSGTGDMNTEAFF. This chain uses TRBV5-1 with TRBJ1-1, with 10 bases lining up with TRBD1. The J segment lost 0 bases and the V segment lost 4 bases, leaving 3 bases of the junction unmatched. In germline, CDR1 is SGHRS, CDR2 YFSETQ. CDR3 length equals 15 residues.

The chain is built from TRBV11-1 and TRBJ2-7; 13 nucleotides match TRBD2. The CDR3 runs to 16 residues. V was pared by 5 bases and J by 3 bases, with 7 bases of the junction left unmatched. Germline V gene sequence: CDR1 SGHAT, CDR2 FQDESV (reference sequence). CDR3 protein: CASSMTGTSGNYEQYF. Here the CDR3 DNA reads TGTGCCAGCAGCATGACCGGGACTAGCGGGAACTACGAGCAGTACTTC.

This sequence joins TRBV9 and TRBJ2-1; possibly TRBD2 for D (5 bases). In germline, CDR1 is SGDLS, CDR2 YYNGEE. There are 15 residues in the CDR3. V lost 4 bases and J 5 bases, leaving 16 bases between the germline ends. This CDR3 is CASSSTADQNNEQFF. Here the CDR3 DNA reads TGTGCCAGCAGCTCTACAGCGGATCAGAACAATGAGCAGTTCTTC. Full variable domain (remainder filled in from reference TRBV9 and TRBJ2-1): DSGVTQTPKHLITATGQRVTLRCSPRSGDLSVYWYQQSLDQGLQFLIQYYNGEERAKGNILERFSAQQFPDLHSELNLSSLELGDSALYFCASSSTADQNNEQFFGPGTRLTVL.

This clone was counted between two and nine times. This chain links TRBV6-1 with TRBJ1-1, with TRBD1 as a possible D gene (5 bases). Trimming took 1 base from V and 3 from J, leaving 9 bases between them. The CDR3 contains 14 residues. Germline V gene data show CDR1 as MNHNS and CDR2 as SASEGT. The CDR3: CASSEGRDYTEAFF. The CDR3 DNA follows: TGTGCCAGCAGTGAAGGCAGGGACTACACTGAAGCTTTCTTT.

This clone has more than one count but fewer than ten. The V call is TRBV9, the J call TRBJ2-1, with D unclear. Germline V lookup: CDR1 SGDLS, CDR2 YYNGEE. Trimming stripped 4 bases from V and 4 bases from J, with 6 bases between. This CDR3 spans 12 amino acids. CDR3 DNA: TGTGCCAGCAGCCCCCGTTACAATGAGCAGTTCTTC. Its translation: CASSPRYNEQFF.

The chain employs TRBV12-3 or TRBV12-4 and TRBJ2-3; 7 bases align to TRBD1. The CDR3 spans 13 residues. With 5 bases clipped from V and 2 bases from J, the junction kept 1 base outside the gene matches. The CDR3 DNA sequence: TGTGCCAGCAGTACAGGGGCCACAGATACGCAGTATTTT. This gives the protein CASSTGATDTQYF.

The V and J genes are TRBV29-1 and TRBJ2-1; 8 nucleotides line up with TRBD1. The CDR3 extends over 13 amino acids. The V segment lost 5 bases and the J segment 8 bases; nucleotides outside the gene matches: 8. Per the germline V gene, CDR1 is SQVTM and CDR2 is ANQGSEA. The CDR3, as DNA: TGCAGCGTTACCACCAGGGGGCTGGATGAGCAGTTCTTC. This sequence encodes CSVTTRGLDEQFF.

This clone was detected only once. The chain employs TRBV3-1 (or the pseudogene TRBV3-2) and TRBJ2-7, with D perhaps TRBD2 (7 bases). The germline V gene encodes CDR1 LGHDT and CDR2 YNNKEL (reference sequence). This CDR3 spans 17 amino acids. Deletions cut 7 bases from V and 3 bases from J, with 25 bases between. CDR3 sequence reads: CASTNKGGARGGYEQYF. CDR3 coding DNA: TGTGCCAGCACCAACAAAGGGGGGGCGCGCGGTGGCTACGAGCAGTACTTC.

CDR3 DNA: TGTGCCAGCAGCCCGGGGACTAGCGCCACAGATACGCAGTATTTT. This encodes CASSPGTSATDTQYF. The chain joins TRBV11-3 to TRBJ2-3; 10 positions match TRBD2. CDR1 is SGHNT, CDR2 YENEEA, per germline. This CDR3 is 15 amino acids long. With 5 bases clipped from V and 2 bases from J, the junction kept 4 bases outside the gene matches.